This T cell receptor beta chain is drawn from a study of PD-1 blockade in classical Hodgkin lymphoma (dated by TCRdb to the early 2020s). Looking at the study overall: The study used TCR beta sequencing and CyTOF to define a peripheral blood immune signature of response to PD-1 blockade in classical Hodgkin lymphoma.

CDR1 and CDR2, looked up from the germline V gene (reference sequence), are SEHNR and FQNEAQ. V is cut by 5 bases and J by 0 bases, and the space between the germline ends is 14 bases. Counted from cysteine to phenylalanine, this CDR3 has 16 amino acids. Kept here is only the CDR3 DNA, which spans 48 bases and is read in frame from base 1. Overall study outcomes, separate from this receptor: Only a single clinical trial cohort was studied, and what caused the repertoire differences, possibly disease activity or prior therapy, remained undefined. Baseline TCR diversity was reported to be lower in newly diagnosed patients than in healthy donors, and even lower in relapsed/refractory patients.

With respect to this clone: Its antigen has not been determined. Base qualities are not recorded, but no much larger clone differs from it by a single base.

This specimen's time point label, interpreted: newly diagnosed, previously untreated cHL patient sample. To serve as a comparison group for the relapsed/refractory trial patients, PBMCs were sequenced from patients with newly diagnosed, previously untreated classical Hodgkin lymphoma. Peripheral blood was collected in 8 mL Vacutainer Cell Preparation Tubes, from which PBMCs were isolated by centrifugation and then cryopreserved. The Qiagen DNeasy kit was used to extract genomic DNA from unsorted PBMCs and from the negatively selected CD4+ and CD8+ fractions. Using primers that anneal to V and J segments, immunoSEQ multiplex PCR amplified the TCR beta CDR3 regions. Amplification bias was minimized using a synthetic immune receptor repertoire, and residual bias was removed computationally after sequencing. Concerning the study's data processing: Custom Python scripts were used to quantify repertoire diversity as the Shannon entropy index. Unsorted, CD4+ and CD8+ repertoires were analyzed separately, except for combined analyses in which CD4+ and CD8+ sequences were merged in silico. Here the immuneACCESS table is served through TCRdb, limited to in-frame sequences with V and J called. Missing clones are a known gap in these copies; in checked studies unresolved V genes cover under half, and the rest lacks a known reason. V and J calls and clone size are copied from that table; D and trimming were computed from the DNA. This sample gives some 31,000 clones in total; roughly 92% of them show up just once. The ten most abundant clones make up 2.3% of the sample.

This TCR was recovered from a human donor with classical Hodgkin lymphoma. The rearranged segments are TRBV7-9 and TRBJ2-1; a weak D assignment points to TRBD2 (6 bases agree). The sequenced material came from peripheral blood mononuclear cells (PBMCs). The DNA reads as follows: TGTGCCAGCAGCCTCCCACTTAGCGGCTCCTACAATGAGCAGTTCTTC. It encodes CASSLPLSGSYNEQFF.